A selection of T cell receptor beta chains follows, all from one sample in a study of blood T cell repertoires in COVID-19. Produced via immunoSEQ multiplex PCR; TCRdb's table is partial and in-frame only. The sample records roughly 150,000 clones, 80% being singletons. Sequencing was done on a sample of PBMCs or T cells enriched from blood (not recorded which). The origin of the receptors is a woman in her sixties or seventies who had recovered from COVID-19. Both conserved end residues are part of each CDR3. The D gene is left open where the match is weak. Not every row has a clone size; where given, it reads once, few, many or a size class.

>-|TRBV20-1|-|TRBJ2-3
CSASADTQYF
TGCAGTGCTAGTGCTGATACGCAGTATTTT
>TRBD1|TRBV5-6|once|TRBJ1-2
CASSFLDDRDLNYGYTF
TGTGCCAGCAGCTTCCTCGATGACAGGGACCTTAACTATGGCTACACCTTC
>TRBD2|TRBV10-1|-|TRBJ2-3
CASSDKRGGSADTQYF
TGCGCCAGCAGTGACAAGCGGGGGGGAAGCGCAGATACGCAGTATTTT
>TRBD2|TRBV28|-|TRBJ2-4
CASSGGGAPHPLYF
TGTGCCAGCAGTGGCGGGGGGGCCCCACACCCACTATACTTC
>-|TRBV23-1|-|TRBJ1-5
CASSQSPPGNNQPQHF
TGCGCCAGCAGTCAATCTCCCCCCGGTAACAATCAGCCCCAGCATTTT
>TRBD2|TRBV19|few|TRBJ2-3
CASSILAGATDTQYF
TGTGCCAGTAGTATTTTAGCGGGGGCAACAGATACGCAGTATTTT
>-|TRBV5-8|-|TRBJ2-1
CASSLQGSGMNEQFF
TGTGCCAGCAGCCTACAGGGAAGTGGGATGAATGAGCAGTTCTTC
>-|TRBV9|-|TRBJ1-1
CASSVFRDPGGNTEAFF
TGTGCCAGCAGCGTATTTCGGGACCCGGGGGGGAACACTGAAGCTTTCTTT
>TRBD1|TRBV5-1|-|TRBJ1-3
CASRGSGQGIGNTIYF
TGCGCCAGCAGAGGTTCAGGACAGGGTATTGGCAACACCATATATTTT
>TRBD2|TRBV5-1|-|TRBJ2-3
CASSREAGTGTDTQYF
TGCGCCAGCAGCAGAGAAGCGGGGACCGGCACAGATACGCAGTATTTT
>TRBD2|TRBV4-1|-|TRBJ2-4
CASSHVGRGEENIQYF
TGCGCCAGCAGCCATGTAGGGCGGGGGGAGGAAAACATTCAGTACTTC
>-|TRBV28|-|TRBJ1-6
CASSLYPPRFNSPLHF
TGTGCCAGCAGTTTATATCCCCCCAGGTTTAATTCACCCCTCCACTTT
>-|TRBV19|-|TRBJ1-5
CASSIGRALEPQHF
TGTGCCAGTAGTATAGGGAGGGCCCTCGAGCCCCAGCATTTT
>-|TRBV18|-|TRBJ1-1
CASSPGATVTEAFF
TGTGCCAGCTCACCAGGGGCTACCGTCACTGAAGCTTTCTTT
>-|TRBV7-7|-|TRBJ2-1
CASSYSLLNEQFF
TGTGCCAGCAGTTATTCCCTTCTCAATGAGCAGTTCTTC
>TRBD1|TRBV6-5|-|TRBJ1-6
CASTRDREGNSPLHF
TGTGCCAGCACACGGGACAGGGAGGGAAATTCACCCCTCCACTTT
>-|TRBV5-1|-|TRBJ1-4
CASSLAGMYEKLFF
TGCGCCAGCAGCTTGGCAGGAATGTATGAAAAACTGTTTTTT
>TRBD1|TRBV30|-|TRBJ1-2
CAWGLGQAYGYTF
TGTGCCTGGGGACTGGGACAGGCCTATGGCTACACCTTC
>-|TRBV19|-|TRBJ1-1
CASTQSGVGRIAEAFF
TGTGCCAGTACCCAGTCAGGGGTGGGTAGGATCGCTGAAGCTTTCTTT
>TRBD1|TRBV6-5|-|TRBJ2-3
CAIASGQGTDTQYF
TGTGCCATCGCCTCGGGACAGGGAACAGATACGCAGTATTTT
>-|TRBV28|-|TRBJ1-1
CASSEVNAAFF
TGTGCCAGCAGTGAGGTTAACGCGGCTTTCTTT
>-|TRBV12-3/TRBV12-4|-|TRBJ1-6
CASSFGSLLHF
TGTGCCAGCAGTTTCGGGTCACTACTCCACTTT
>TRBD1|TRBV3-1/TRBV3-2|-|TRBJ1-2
CASSQSGQGVSRYTF
TGTGCCAGCAGCCAGTCCGGACAGGGGGTCAGTCGCTACACCTTC
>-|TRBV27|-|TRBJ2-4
CASSSLRRRNIQYF
TGTGCCAGCAGTTCCCTCCGTAGGAGAAACATTCAGTACTTC
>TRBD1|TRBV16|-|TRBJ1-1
CASSVQGWNTEAFF
TGTGCCAGCAGCGTACAGGGGTGGAACACTGAAGCTTTCTTT
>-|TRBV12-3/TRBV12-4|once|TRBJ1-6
CASSLEDSPLHF
TGTGCCAGCAGTTTGGAGGATTCACCCCTCCACTTT
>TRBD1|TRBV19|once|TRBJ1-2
CASDDRAYGYTF
TGTGCCAGCGATGACAGGGCCTATGGCTACACCTTC
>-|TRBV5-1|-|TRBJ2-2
CASSWAFGELFF
TGCGCCAGCAGCTGGGCTTTCGGGGAGCTGTTTTTT
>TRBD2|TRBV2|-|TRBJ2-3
CASSKLAGTDTQYF
TGTGCCAGCAGTAAACTAGCGGGGACAGATACGCAGTATTTT
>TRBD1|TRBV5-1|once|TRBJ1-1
CASSFSSGQGVGRTEAFF
TGCGCCAGCAGCTTCTCGTCCGGACAGGGGGTCGGAAGGACTGAAGCTTTCTTT
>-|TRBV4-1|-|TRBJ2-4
CASSRGGAADIQYF
TGCGCCAGCAGCCGAGGGGGGGCCGCAGACATTCAGTACTTC
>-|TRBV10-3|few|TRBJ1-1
CAISEAGAGVTEAFF
TGTGCCATCAGTGAGGCGGGGGCAGGGGTCACTGAAGCTTTCTTT
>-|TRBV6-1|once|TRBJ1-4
CASSERPGSWEKLFF
TGTGCCAGCAGTGAACGCCCAGGGTCTTGGGAAAAACTGTTTTTT
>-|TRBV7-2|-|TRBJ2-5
CASSPPPGETQYF
TGTGCCAGCAGCCCCCCGCCCGGGGAGACCCAGTACTTC
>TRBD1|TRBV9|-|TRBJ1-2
CASSSEDRIYGYTF
TGTGCCAGCAGCTCAGAGGACAGGATTTATGGCTACACCTTC